This TCR beta chain came from a study of T-cell reconstitution after alpha-beta-depleted transplantation in children. Preparation of the TCRbeta library was carried out with unique molecular identifiers. TCRdb redid the calling of the PCR reads with MiXCR, one entry per CDR3 protein. The repertoire holds about 270,000 distinct CDR3 sequences, with about a tenth as singletons. This CDR3 has 15 residues. Germline values: CDR1 DFQATT, CDR2 SNEGSKA (reference sequence). Germline trimming cut 5 bases from V and 4 bases from J; bases unmatched to any gene: 10. The V gene is TRBV20-1, the J gene TRBJ1-4, with 7 bases aligning to TRBD1. Sequences were derived from PBMCs from the stem cell graft donor, sampled from the stem cell graft. The receptor's source is a human donor who donated a stem cell graft to a child with SCID. CDR3 region: CSAPQARDSNEKLFF. The CDR3 DNA reads TGCAGTGCTCCTCAAGCTCGGGACAGTAATGAAAAACTGTTTTTT.